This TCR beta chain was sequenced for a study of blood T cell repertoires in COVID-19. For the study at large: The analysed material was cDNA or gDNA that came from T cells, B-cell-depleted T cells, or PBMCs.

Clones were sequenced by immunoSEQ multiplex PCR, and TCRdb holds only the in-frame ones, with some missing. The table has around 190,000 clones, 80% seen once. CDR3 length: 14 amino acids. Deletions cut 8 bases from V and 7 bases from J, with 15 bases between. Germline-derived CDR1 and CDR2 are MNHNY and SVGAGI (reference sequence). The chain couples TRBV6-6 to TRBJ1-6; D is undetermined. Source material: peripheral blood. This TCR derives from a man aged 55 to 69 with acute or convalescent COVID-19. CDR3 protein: CASRVATGNSPLHF. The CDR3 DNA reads TGTGCCAGCCGAGTTGCTACGGGGAATTCACCCCTCCACTTT.